The 23 T cell receptor beta chains listed next were all sequenced from one sample in a study of early T cells in non-severe SARS-CoV-2 infection. TCRdb called the 5' RACE reads again in MiXCR, with one record for every CDR3 protein. This sample has fewer than 85,000 distinct CDR3 sequences, with around 10% found just once. Sequenced material: whole blood. These TCRs come from an adult who was a healthcare worker with PCR-confirmed SARS-CoV-2 infection or an uninfected control (not recorded which).

This clonotype was observed a handful of times. The rearrangement joins TRBV19 to TRBJ1-2; maybe TRBD1 (5 bases). The germline V gene has CDR1 LNHDA and CDR2 SQIVND (reference sequence). CDR3 length equals 13 residues. V gave up 8 bases and J gave up 4 bases, with 14 bases separating them. The CDR3 spells CASHFGDLYGYTF. CDR3 coding DNA: TGTGCCAGTCACTTCGGGGACCTCTATGGCTACACCTTC.

This clonotype appeared many times. The chain carries TRBV12-3 or TRBV12-4 and TRBJ2-5, with D possibly being TRBD1 or TRBD2 (5 bases each). The CDR3 covers 16 residues. V lost 7 bases and J 5 bases, leaving 23 bases between the germline ends. The CDR3 here is CASNPEGFTRRETQYF. DNA for the CDR3: TGTGCCAGCAACCCAGAGGGGTTCACTCGGCGGGAGACCCAGTACTTC.

A few counts support this clonotype. The CDR3 sequence: CASRGDSSYEQYF. CDR3 in DNA: TGTGCCAGCCGCGGGGACAGCTCCTACGAGCAGTACTTC. V gene TRBV7-9 combines with J gene TRBJ2-7; tentative D call: TRBD1 (7 bases). CDR1 is SEHNR and CDR2 is FQNEAQ in the germline V gene (reference sequence). Deletions cut 8 bases from V and 0 bases from J, with 11 bases between. The CDR3 is 13 amino acids.

This clonotype was observed at least ten times. CDR3 amino acids: CASRVRGINEKLFF. The CDR3 DNA reads as TGTGCCAGCAGGGTCCGGGGAATTAATGAAAAACTGTTTTTT. The V and J genes are TRBV27 and TRBJ1-4, with D unresolved. Germline CDR1 reads MNHEY; CDR2 reads SMNVEV (reference sequence). The ends were cut back, 6 bases at V and 4 bases at J, with 12 bases in the middle. The CDR3 totals 14 residues.

This clonotype was detected many times. This chain uses TRBV20-1 with TRBJ2-5, with D perhaps being TRBD1 or TRBD2 (6 bases each). The CDR3 has 13 residues. With 5 bases removed from V and 7 bases from J, the gap between germline ends came to 17 bases. Germline loops: CDR1 DFQATT, CDR2 SNEGSKA (reference sequence). DNA of the CDR3: TGCAGTGCTGCCCCCGGGGGCCGGACGACCCAGTACTTC. Translated, it gives CSAAPGGRTTQYF.

This clonotype was seen at least ten times. V usage is TRBV7-2 and J usage is TRBJ1-2; 10 bases agree with TRBD1. This CDR3 comprises 19 residues. J lost 6 bases, V lost 3 bases, and 19 bases had no gene match. Germline V gene data show CDR1 as SGHTA and CDR2 as FQGNSA. The chain's CDR3 is CASSFSHRDRGYYLDGYTF. The CDR3 coding sequence is TGTGCCAGCAGCTTTTCCCACCGGGACAGGGGATATTACTTGGATGGCTACACCTTC.

This clonotype has only a few counts. The chain joins TRBV9 to TRBJ1-1, with D unclear. The V gene lost 4 bases and the J gene lost 4 bases, with 11 bases spanning the gap. This CDR3 is built from 13 residues. In germline, CDR1 is SGDLS, CDR2 YYNGEE. CDR3 loop: CASSLKMSTEAFF. CDR3 nucleotides: TGTGCCAGCAGCCTTAAAATGAGCACTGAAGCTTTCTTT. Filled out from reference TRBV9 and TRBJ1-1, the complete variable domain reads DSGVTQTPKHLITATGQRVTLRCSPRSGDLSVYWYQQSLDQGLQFLIQYYNGEERAKGNILERFSAQQFPDLHSELNLSSLELGDSALYFCASSLKMSTEAFFGQGTRLTVV.

Ten or more counts support this clonotype. The CDR3 coding sequence is TGTGCCAGCAGCTTAGCCTTAGCGGGGCGGAATGAGCAGTTCTTC. It codes for CASSLALAGRNEQFF. The chain links TRBV7-2 to TRBJ2-1; TRBD2 agrees at 8 bases. This CDR3 is built from 15 residues. Losses at the gene ends were 0 bases for V and 7 bases for J; bases not matched to a gene: 5. Per the germline V gene, CDR1 is SGHTA and CDR2 is FQGNSA. The entire variable domain, with the rest obtained from reference TRBV7-2 and TRBJ2-1, is as follows: GAGVSQSPSNKVTEKGKDVELRCDPISGHTALYWYRQSLGQGLEFLIYFQGNSAPDKSGLPSDRFSAERTGGSVSTLTIQRTQQEDSAVYLCASSLALAGRNEQFFGPGTRLTVL.

This clonotype was detected ten times or more. The chain combines TRBV10-3 with TRBJ2-5; possibly TRBD1 for D (5 bases). Germline CDR1 is ENHRY and CDR2 is SYGVKD. The V and J ends lost 0 bases and 4 bases respectively, with 9 bases between them. The CDR3 totals 14 residues. CDR3: CAISESTVRETQYF. The CDR3 DNA reads TGTGCCATCAGTGAGTCGACAGTTCGAGAGACCCAGTACTTC.

This clonotype showed up many times. This chain uses TRBV11-2 with TRBJ2-7; D ambiguous. CDR1 SGHAT and CDR2 FQNNGV come from the germline V gene. V lost 2 bases and J 7 bases, leaving 9 bases between the germline ends. The CDR3 runs to 12 residues. CDR3 residues: CASSLTSLEQYF. CDR3 bases: TGTGCCAGCAGCTTAACCTCCCTGGAGCAGTACTTC.

This clonotype occurred a few times. The chain employs TRBV20-1 and TRBJ2-7; 12 bases are a match to TRBD2. Germline V gives CDR1 DFQATT, CDR2 SNEGSKA (reference sequence). This CDR3 has 14 amino acids. Trimming removed 7 bases from V and 0 bases from J; junction bases left unmatched: 4. In DNA form, the CDR3 reads TGCAGTGTTCCGGGACTAGCGGGCTCCTACGAGCAGTACTTC. It codes for CSVPGLAGSYEQYF.

Remarks on this clonotype: This clone may be a read error of a much larger clone one base away. V gene TRBV5-5 combines with J gene TRBJ2-7; 7 nucleotides match TRBD1. V trimming: 0 bases; J trimming: 0 bases; junction bases outside the gene matches: 3. CDR3 size: 15 residues. The germline gives CDR1 SGHKS, CDR2 YYEKEE (reference sequence). In nucleotides, the CDR3 is TGTGCCAGCAGCTTGGGACAGGGACACTCCTACGAGCAGTACTTC. Protein: CASSLGQGHSYEQYF. Full variable domain (remainder filled in from reference TRBV5-5 and TRBJ2-7): DAGVTQSPTHLIKTRGQQVTLRCSPISGHKSVSWYQQVLGQGPQFIFQYYEKEERGRGNFPDRFSARQFPNYSSELNVNALLLGDSALYLCASSLGQGHSYEQYFGPGTRLTVT.

This clonotype was counted a few times. The chain has TRBV30 and TRBJ1-1; 7 nucleotides align to TRBD1. After removal of 8 bases from V and 4 bases from J, the junction contained 7 bases not matched to a gene. The germline gives CDR1 GTSNPN, CDR2 SVGIG (reference sequence). CDR3 length equals 12 residues. In nucleotides, the CDR3 is TGTGCCGGACACAGGGGATCCACTGAAGCTTTCTTT. Its protein product is CAGHRGSTEAFF.

This clonotype occurred many times. The rearrangement links TRBV29-1 to TRBJ1-4; D is undetermined. CDR1 and CDR2 from the germline V gene are SQVTM and ANQGSEA. The CDR3 extends over 12 amino acids. V lost 1 base to trimming and J lost 9 bases, with 9 bases between them. CDR3 sequence reads: CSVEGGRKKLFF. CDR3 DNA sequence: TGCAGCGTTGAAGGAGGAAGGAAAAAACTGTTTTTT.

The CDR3 sequence: CASSPPARMNTEAFF. The CDR3 DNA follows: TGTGCCAGCTCACCACCGGCCAGGATGAACACTGAAGCTTTCTTT. J is TRBJ1-1 and V is TRBV18; D unresolved. Trimming left V 0 bases short and J 0 bases short, with 8 bases between. CDR3 length: 15 residues. The germline CDR1 and CDR2 sequences are KGHSH and LQKENI.

This chain joins TRBV2 and TRBJ1-3; D is unclear. Germline V gives CDR1 SNHLY, CDR2 FYNNEI. Trimming shortened V by 1 base and J by 0 bases, and 13 bases separated the two germline ends. The length of the CDR3 is 17 residues. CDR3 in amino acids: CASSEVKHPSSGNTIYF. CDR3 DNA: TGTGCCAGCAGTGAAGTGAAACACCCAAGCTCTGGAAACACCATATATTTT.

The sample holds a few counts of this clonotype. The chain is built from TRBV7-6 and TRBJ2-5; D is possibly TRBD1 or TRBD2 (6 bases each). Germline values: CDR1 SGHVS, CDR2 FNYEAQ. The CDR3 spans 14 residues. The V end was cut by 8 bases, the J end by 5 bases, with 18 bases between. This CDR3 is CASSTRGARETQYF. DNA of the CDR3: TGTGCCAGCTCGACGAGGGGGGCCCGGGAGACCCAGTACTTC.

This clonotype came up a few times. V usage is TRBV7-2 and J usage is TRBJ2-3; 10 bases are a match to TRBD2. Germline V gene sequence: CDR1 SGHTA, CDR2 FQGNSA. With 6 bases clipped from V and 7 bases from J, the junction kept 10 bases outside the gene matches. CDR3 size: 15 residues. The CDR3, as DNA: TGTGCCAGCAGTTTAAGTACAGCGGGGGGGCATACGCAGTATTTT. Residues: CASSLSTAGGHTQYF. Full variable domain (remainder filled in from reference TRBV7-2 and TRBJ2-3): GAGVSQSPSNKVTEKGKDVELRCDPISGHTALYWYRQSLGQGLEFLIYFQGNSAPDKSGLPSDRFSAERTGGSVSTLTIQRTQQEDSAVYLCASSLSTAGGHTQYFGPGTRLTVL.

This clonotype was seen repeatedly, ten times or more. V usage is TRBV20-1 and J usage is TRBJ2-3; 12 bases agree with TRBD2. Losses at the gene ends were 6 bases for V and 4 bases for J; bases not matched to a gene: 5. Germline V gene sequence: CDR1 DFQATT, CDR2 SNEGSKA (reference sequence). The length of the CDR3 is 14 residues. CDR3: CSAPTSGRSDTQYF. The CDR3 nucleotides read TGCAGTGCGCCGACTAGCGGGAGATCAGATACGCAGTATTTT.

The chain joins TRBV2 to TRBJ2-2; tentatively, D is TRBD2 (7 bases). V dropped 6 bases and J dropped 7 bases, with 18 bases sitting between them. The CDR3 is 15 residues long. The germline V gene has CDR1 SNHLY and CDR2 FYNNEI. The CDR3 nucleotides are TGTGCCAGCAGGGAGAGCGGGGCCAGGGGCGGGGAGCTGTTTTTT. Translating gives CASRESGARGGELFF.

The sample holds a few counts of this clonotype. This chain uses TRBV29-1 with TRBJ2-5; no firm D call. Deletions cut 2 bases from V and 4 bases from J, with 11 bases between. There are 13 residues in the CDR3. CDR1 and CDR2 from the germline V gene are SQVTM and ANQGSEA. The CDR3 DNA is TGCAGCGTTGAAATACGTGGTGGAGAGACCCAGTACTTC. Translating it yields CSVEIRGGETQYF.

This clonotype was seen many times. The chain is built from TRBV5-1 and TRBJ2-1; D possibly matches TRBD1 or TRBD2 (6 bases each). Germline lookup yields CDR1 SGHRS and CDR2 YFSETQ. CDR3 size: 16 residues. The V and J ends lost 2 bases and 7 bases respectively, with 19 bases between them. The DNA for the CDR3 is TGCGCCAGCAGCTTTATCAAGGGTCGAGGGGGGAATGAGCAGTTCTTC. Translation: CASSFIKGRGGNEQFF.

The genes are TRBV5-1 and TRBJ2-1, with TRBD2 matching 8 bases. With V trimmed by 4 bases and J by 7 bases, 10 bases remained unmatched. The CDR3 sequence is 15 residues long. Germline V gene data show CDR1 as SGHRS and CDR2 as YFSETQ. The CDR3 coding sequence is TGCGCCAGCAGCCCGGGTTTGCAGCGGGAGAATGAGCAGTTCTTC. This translates into CASSPGLQRENEQFF.